This TCR beta chain was profiled in a study of control samples from healthy donors and cancer patients. V was pared by 6 bases and J by 3 bases, with 28 bases of the junction left unmatched. The germline V gene has CDR1 MNHEY and CDR2 SMNVEV (reference sequence). The CDR3 loop spans 22 amino acids. Clones were read by immunoSEQ multiplex PCR, and TCRdb kept only the in-frame ones, dropping some. The sample holds over 25,000 clones, about 90% seen once. The chain joins TRBV27 to TRBJ2-7; 11 bases align to TRBD2. Sequenced input: formalin-fixed, paraffin-embedded tissue. The receptor was derived from a female donor with melanoma. In nucleotides, the CDR3 is TGTGCCAGCAGCCCTACTCCCATCCAGGGTCGCACTAGCGGGAGTAGGTACTACGAGCAGTACTTC. Encoded protein: CASSPTPIQGRTSGSRYYEQYF.